The 32 T cell receptor beta chains listed next were all sequenced from one sample in a study of T cell responses to AZD1222 COVID-19 vaccine. Measured with immunoSEQ multiplex PCR; TCRdb has only the in-frame clones, and not every one. Of some 150,000 clones detected, more than 75% appear once; the ten largest clones hold 4.3%. Sequenced here: peripheral blood, sampled 28 days after the second AZD1222 dose. The receptors shown here come from an adult who received the AZD1222 COVID-19 vaccine.

The V call is TRBV30, the J call TRBJ1-2; D unclear. Between the trimmed V and J ends, which lost 6 bases and 5 bases, there was a span of 13 bases. The CDR3 is 12 amino acids. CDR1 is GTSNPN, CDR2 SVGIG, per germline (reference sequence). Written as DNA, the CDR3 is TGTGCCTGCGGACGGACGTATTATGGCTACACCTTC. Translated, it gives CACGRTYYGYTF.

This clone was observed a single time. The rearrangement joins TRBV6-2 or TRBV6-3 to TRBJ2-1, with TRBD2 matching 7 bases. Germline-derived CDR1 and CDR2 are MNHEY and SVGEGT. The CDR3 length is 13 residues. With 6 bases clipped from V and 6 bases from J, the junction kept 5 bases outside the gene matches. In nucleotides, the CDR3 is TGTGCCAGCAGCCTTGGGGGGGTCAATGAGCAGTTCTTC. This translates into CASSLGGVNEQFF.

V usage is TRBV27 and J usage is TRBJ1-2, with D perhaps TRBD1 (5 bases). The CDR3 has 15 amino acids. CDR1 MNHEY and CDR2 SMNVEV come from the germline V gene (reference sequence). V lost 3 bases, J lost 3 bases, and 14 bases lay in between. The CDR3 sequence is CASSLRQGGYYGYTF. Here the CDR3 DNA reads TGTGCCAGCAGTTTGAGGCAGGGTGGATACTATGGCTACACCTTC.

The rearrangement links TRBV18 to TRBJ2-1, with 10 bases lining up with TRBD2. The CDR3 has 13 residues. Germline CDR1 is KGHSH and CDR2 is LQKENI. After removal of 8 bases from V and 7 bases from J, the junction contained 5 bases not matched to a gene. This CDR3 is CASAHSGGNEQFF. For the CDR3, the DNA is TGTGCCAGCGCCCATAGCGGGGGGAATGAGCAGTTCTTC.

J is TRBJ1-6 and V is TRBV7-9; 8 bases map to TRBD1. The V and J ends lost 2 bases and 7 bases, in that order; junction bases with no gene match: 7. In germline, CDR1 is SEHNR, CDR2 FQNEAQ (reference sequence). The CDR3 totals 16 residues. Written as DNA, the CDR3 is TGTGCCAGCAGCTTACATGACAGGGGACAAAATTCACCCCTCCACTTT. This encodes CASSLHDRGQNSPLHF.

This chain joins TRBV10-2 and TRBJ1-4, with D possibly matching TRBD1 (6 bases). The CDR3 is 13 residues long. V lost 2 bases, J lost 8 bases, and 9 bases lay in between. Germline CDR1 and CDR2: WSHSY and SAAADI. DNA for the CDR3: TGCGCCAGCAGTGAGAGGGGGAGGGAAAAACTGTTTTTT. Translating gives CASSERGREKLFF.

This chain connects TRBV9 to TRBJ1-3; D uncertain. Trimming removed 0 bases at V and 0 bases at J, with 10 bases between. Germline lookup yields CDR1 SGDLS and CDR2 YYNGEE. This CDR3 comprises 16 residues. The CDR3 nucleotides are TGTGCCAGCAGCGTAGAAGGCGGTAGCTCTGGAAACACCATATATTTT. It specifies CASSVEGGSSGNTIYF.

This chain connects TRBV7-8 to TRBJ1-1; D might be TRBD1 (6 bases). V shed 7 bases and J shed 4 bases, with 7 bases lying between them. This CDR3 region has 11 residues. Germline CDR1 reads SGHVS; CDR2 reads FQNEAQ. The CDR3 is CASIRGTEAFF. The CDR3 region has the DNA TGTGCCAGCATCAGGGGCACTGAAGCTTTCTTT.

Concerning this clone itself: Other DNA sequences in the same sample also yield this CDR3. The CDR3 region is CASSQVLMNTEAFF. CDR3 coding DNA: TGCGCCAGCAGCCAAGTCCTGATGAACACTGAAGCTTTCTTT. This rearrangement joins TRBV4-3 to TRBJ1-1; D ambiguous. V gave up 1 base and J gave up 0 bases, with 6 bases separating them. Per the germline V gene, CDR1 is LGHNA and CDR2 is YSLEER. The CDR3 runs 14 residues.

The chain links TRBV19 to TRBJ1-2; weak D call: TRBD1 (5 bases). The germline V gene has CDR1 LNHDA and CDR2 SQIVND (reference sequence). The germline V and J ends were trimmed by 4 bases and 4 bases, with 16 bases remaining between them. The CDR3 runs to 15 residues. The CDR3 loop reads CASSRRDVGGYGYTF. The CDR3 DNA reads as TGTGCCAGTAGTAGGAGGGACGTTGGCGGCTATGGCTACACCTTC.

The rearrangement uses TRBV7-2 and TRBJ1-4, with a tentative D call TRBD1 (5 bases). Per germline, CDR1 SGHTA and CDR2 FQGNSA. The CDR3 sequence is 13 residues long. The germline V and J ends were trimmed by 4 bases and 8 bases, with 11 bases remaining between them. The CDR3 is CASSSGYREKLFF. The CDR3 DNA is TGTGCCAGCAGCTCAGGGTATCGGGAAAAACTGTTTTTT. The entire variable domain, with the rest obtained from reference TRBV7-2 and TRBJ1-4, is as follows: GAGVSQSPSNKVTEKGKDVELRCDPISGHTALYWYRQSLGQGLEFLIYFQGNSAPDKSGLPSDRFSAERTGGSVSTLTIQRTQQEDSAVYLCASSSGYREKLFFGSGTQLSVL.

This clone has more than one count but fewer than ten. The chain recombines TRBV21-1 with TRBJ2-1; the DNA was not used to check the table's D call, TRBD2. TRBV21-1 is a listed pseudogene. This CDR3 contains 15 residues. The chain's CDR3 is CASSLRGAPYNEQFF. In DNA form, the CDR3 reads TGTGCCAGCAGCTTGCGGGGGGCGCCCTACAATGAGCAGTTCTTC.

V is TRBV7-9 and J is TRBJ1-2; the match to TRBD1 covers 8 bases. Per the germline V gene, CDR1 is SEHNR and CDR2 is FQNEAQ (reference sequence). There are 12 residues in the CDR3. V gave up 5 bases and J gave up 7 bases; unmatched junction bases: 3. The CDR3 spells CASSVTGGGYTF. The CDR3 nucleotides read TGTGCCAGCAGCGTTACAGGGGGTGGCTACACCTTC. The variable domain in full, with the rest retrieved from reference TRBV7-9 and TRBJ1-2, is DTGVSQNPRHKITKRGQNVTFRCDPISEHNRLYWYRQTLGQGPEFLTYFQNEAQLEKSRLLSDRFSAERPKGSFSTLEIQRTEQGDSAMYLCASSVTGGGYTFGSGTRLTVV.

The chain joins TRBV6-5 to TRBJ2-7; 9 positions match TRBD1. This CDR3 has 15 amino acids. After removal of 8 bases from V and 8 bases from J, the junction contained 16 bases not matched to a gene. CDR1 and CDR2 from the germline V gene are MNHEY and SVGAGI. This chain's CDR3 is CASGGSRGQGIKQYF. CDR3 coding DNA: TGTGCCAGCGGAGGATCCCGGGGACAGGGTATCAAGCAGTACTTC.

The chain combines TRBV11-2 with TRBJ2-7, with D possibly matching TRBD1 (6 bases). Per the germline V gene, CDR1 is SGHAT and CDR2 is FQNNGV. This CDR3 comprises 17 residues. V was pared by 2 bases and J by 0 bases, with 17 bases between. CDR3 sequence reads: CASSLTRHGQSSYEQYF. The DNA for the CDR3 is TGTGCCAGCAGCTTAACCCGCCACGGACAGAGCTCCTACGAGCAGTACTTC.

V gene TRBV10-3 combines with J gene TRBJ2-1; possible D gene TRBD2, 6 bases. Germline CDR1 reads ENHRY; CDR2 reads SYGVKD. Trimming took 6 bases from V and 8 from J, leaving 11 bases between them. CDR3 length: 12 amino acids. In DNA, the CDR3 is TGTGCCATCAGGGAGGGTGGCTATGAGCAGTTCTTC. Translated, it gives CAIREGGYEQFF.

The CDR3 protein is CASSASLGQRDEQYF. For the CDR3, the DNA is TGTGCCAGCAGCGCCTCCTTGGGACAGCGGGACGAGCAGTACTTC. The rearrangement uses TRBV9 and TRBJ2-7, with D perhaps TRBD1 (7 bases). Trimming stripped 3 bases from V and 5 bases from J, with 18 bases between. The CDR3 extends over 15 amino acids. The germline CDR1 and CDR2 sequences are SGDLS and YYNGEE. The whole variable domain, remainder taken from reference TRBV9 and TRBJ2-7, is DSGVTQTPKHLITATGQRVTLRCSPRSGDLSVYWYQQSLDQGLQFLIQYYNGEERAKGNILERFSAQQFPDLHSELNLSSLELGDSALYFCASSASLGQRDEQYFGPGTRLTVT.

The chain is built from TRBV25-1 and TRBJ2-7; D might be TRBD1 (6 bases). Germline assignment: CDR1 MGHDK and CDR2 SYGVNS. V lost 2 bases and J lost 6, with 8 bases in between. The CDR3 totals 12 residues. The CDR3 spells CASSEKGVEQYF. The CDR3, as DNA: TGTGCCAGCAGTGAAAAGGGGGTCGAGCAGTACTTC.

The rearrangement links TRBV3-1 (or the pseudogene TRBV3-2) to TRBJ2-3; possibly TRBD2 for D (6 bases). This CDR3 spans 16 amino acids. Trimming removed 8 bases at V and 4 bases at J, with 22 bases between. Germline lookup yields CDR1 LGHDT and CDR2 YNNKEL (reference sequence). CDR3: CASSYPRDSGPDTQYF. The CDR3 DNA reads TGTGCCAGCTCATACCCTCGGGACTCGGGCCCAGATACGCAGTATTTT.

This clone was found once. The chain joins TRBV19 to TRBJ1-5; the D gene is possibly TRBD1 (5 bases). Looked up from germline, CDR1 is LNHDA and CDR2 is SQIVND (reference sequence). There are 13 residues in the CDR3. The ends were cut back, 8 bases at V and 0 bases at J, with 8 bases in the middle. The CDR3 is CASRDLSNQPQHF. CDR3 nucleotides: TGTGCCAGTCGGGACCTTAGCAATCAGCCCCAGCATTTT.

The V and J genes are TRBV5-1 and TRBJ2-2, with 7 bases that match TRBD1. This CDR3 region has 14 residues. The V gene end was trimmed by 8 bases and the J gene end by 2 bases; junction bases not matched to a gene: 6. Germline V gene lookup returns CDR1 SGHRS and CDR2 YFSETQ. The CDR3 loop is CASKRDRNTGELFF. Written as DNA, the CDR3 is TGCGCCAGTAAGAGGGACAGAAACACCGGGGAGCTGTTTTTT.

The V and J genes are TRBV7-2 and TRBJ1-4; D gene unclear. Trimming removed 4 bases from V and 0 bases from J, with 12 bases in between. CDR3 length: 16 amino acids. CDR1 and CDR2 from the germline V gene are SGHTA and FQGNSA. For the CDR3, the DNA is TGTGCCAGCAGCTCCGGGCACTTATCAACTAATGAAAAACTGTTTTTT. The encoded protein is CASSSGHLSTNEKLFF.

The chain combines TRBV7-2 with TRBJ1-2; possibly TRBD1 for D (6 bases). Trimming stripped 4 bases from V and 6 bases from J, with 18 bases between. Germline values: CDR1 SGHTA, CDR2 FQGNSA. The CDR3 is made up of 15 amino acids. CDR3 in amino acids: CASSYALGGVDGYTF. CDR3 sequence (DNA): TGTGCCAGCAGCTACGCGTTGGGGGGCGTAGATGGCTACACCTTC. The full variable domain, in which reference TRBV7-2 and TRBJ1-2 provide the parts outside the CDR3, is GAGVSQSPSNKVTEKGKDVELRCDPISGHTALYWYRQSLGQGLEFLIYFQGNSAPDKSGLPSDRFSAERTGGSVSTLTIQRTQQEDSAVYLCASSYALGGVDGYTFGSGTRLTVV.

The rearrangement links TRBV19 to TRBJ2-6; possible D gene TRBD2, 6 bases. The CDR3 has 13 residues. The germline CDR1 and CDR2 sequences are LNHDA and SQIVND (reference sequence). V was cut by 8 bases and J by 2 bases, with 7 bases left in between. The CDR3 DNA is TGTGCCAGTCGGGGGACTGGGGCCAACGTCCTGACTTTC. This encodes CASRGTGANVLTF.

The J gene is TRBJ1-5, the V gene TRBV7-2; TRBD1 matches at 7 bases. This CDR3 contains 14 residues. The ends lost 0 bases at V and 6 bases at J; junction bases unmatched: 2. Germline V gives CDR1 SGHTA, CDR2 FQGNSA. CDR3 nucleotide sequence: TGTGCCAGCAGCTTAGCGCAGGGGGTTCAGCCCCAGCATTTT. Amino acid sequence: CASSLAQGVQPQHF. The whole variable domain, remainder taken from reference TRBV7-2 and TRBJ1-5, is GAGVSQSPSNKVTEKGKDVELRCDPISGHTALYWYRQSLGQGLEFLIYFQGNSAPDKSGLPSDRFSAERTGGSVSTLTIQRTQQEDSAVYLCASSLAQGVQPQHFGDGTRLSIL.

This chain uses TRBV3-1 (or the pseudogene TRBV3-2) with TRBJ1-2; D gene uncertain. The V end lost 2 bases, the J end lost 4 bases, and 11 bases lay between the germline ends. This CDR3 has 14 residues. Germline V lookup: CDR1 LGHDT, CDR2 YNNKEL (reference sequence). The DNA of the CDR3 is TGTGCCAGCAGCCAACCCCAGATTAGCTATGGCTACACCTTC. Its protein is CASSQPQISYGYTF.

The chain joins TRBV7-9 to TRBJ2-1; no reliable D call. V lost 4 bases, J lost 10 bases, and 8 bases lay in between. Germline values: CDR1 SEHNR, CDR2 FQNEAQ (reference sequence). The CDR3 spans 11 residues. The CDR3 nucleotides are TGTGCCAGCAGCTCCCATGAGGAGCAGTTCTTC. Translated: CASSSHEEQFF.

The CDR3 region is CASSRVEGARYGYTF. In nucleotides, the CDR3 is TGTGCCAGCTCACGAGTGGAGGGGGCGCGGTATGGCTACACCTTC. This rearrangement joins TRBV9 to TRBJ1-2, with 7 bases aligning to TRBD1. The CDR3 consists of 15 residues. The V and J ends lost 7 bases and 5 bases, in that order; junction bases with no gene match: 14. Germline V gene data show CDR1 as SGDLS and CDR2 as YYNGEE.

This clone appeared a single time. Additional DNA sequences in this sample encode the identical CDR3. The gene calls are TRBV30 and TRBJ1-4; weak D call: TRBD1 (6 bases). The CDR3 consists of 13 residues. Germline CDR1 is GTSNPN and CDR2 is SVGIG (reference sequence). V lost 0 bases, J lost 11 bases, and 13 bases lay in between. This CDR3 is CAWSVSRGEKLFF. The CDR3 DNA is TGTGCCTGGAGTGTATCCAGGGGCGAGAAACTGTTTTTT. Supplemented by reference TRBV30 and TRBJ1-4, the full variable domain reads SQTIHQWPATLVQPVGSPLSLECTVEGTSNPNLYWYRQAAGRGLQLLFYSVGIGQISSEVPQNLSASRPQDRQFILSSKKLLLSDSGFYLCAWSVSRGEKLFFGSGTQLSVL.

The chain employs TRBV6-5 and TRBJ1-5; D gene unclear. Trimming shortened V by 0 bases and J by 6 bases, and 6 bases separated the two germline ends. Germline lookup yields CDR1 MNHEY and CDR2 SVGAGI. The CDR3 consists of 13 residues. The CDR3 region is CASSYSSVQPQHF. The CDR3 nucleotides are TGTGCCAGCAGTTACTCGAGCGTTCAGCCCCAGCATTTT.

J is TRBJ1-4 and V is TRBV13, with 9 bases lining up with TRBD1. The J segment lost 6 bases and the V segment lost 0 bases, leaving 2 bases of the junction unmatched. The CDR3 is 15 amino acids. The V gene's germline CDR1 is PRHDT and CDR2 FYEKMQ (reference sequence). The CDR3 protein is CASSLGGTGYEKLFF. Written as DNA, the CDR3 is TGTGCCAGCAGCTTAGGGGGGACAGGGTATGAAAAACTGTTTTTT.

The rearrangement links TRBV5-4 to TRBJ1-2; D ambiguous. Trimming pared 2 bases from V and 3 bases from J, leaving 8 bases between. The CDR3 loop spans 13 amino acids. Germline V gene sequence: CDR1 SGHNT, CDR2 YYREEE (reference sequence). CDR3 region: CASSFYGDYGYTF. DNA for the CDR3: TGTGCCAGCAGCTTTTACGGAGACTATGGCTACACCTTC.